This TCR beta chain was captured by sequencing in a study of shared clonotypes between healthy human individuals. Profiled with immunoSEQ multiplex PCR; TCRdb holds only in-frame clones, not every one. This sample has about 490,000 clones; 70% to 85% occur once, and the top ten carry approximately 12%. Trimming stripped 3 bases from V and 3 bases from J, with 12 bases between. The CDR3 is 15 amino acids. Germline V gene lookup returns CDR1 KGHSH and CDR2 LQKENI. This clonotype was obtained from a woman in her thirties or forties in good health. Some clones in this sample may be carry-over from other donors' samples. Input material: PBMCs. This chain links TRBV18 with TRBJ2-1; D might be TRBD2 (6 bases). The CDR3 bases are TGTGCCAGCTCACCGAACGGGGGAGTCTACAATGAGCAGTTCTTC. Translating it yields CASSPNGGVYNEQFF.